This T cell receptor (beta chain) was captured by sequencing in a study of cytomegalovirus exposure and HLA in healthy donors. Comments on this clone: What it recognizes is unknown.

Vbeta (60) and Jbeta (13) primers were used in the PCR. Profiling relied on immunoSEQ multiplex PCR, and the TCRdb table lists in-frame clones only, not all of them. The data contain about 100,000 clones, roughly 76% of them singletons. Deletions cut 7 bases from V and 7 bases from J, with 20 bases between. This CDR3 region has 14 residues. The germline CDR1 and CDR2 sequences are MNHNS and SASEGT. General study results and limits: It was about 180 TCR beta chains that were listed as cytomegalovirus-associated.

This TCR derives from a woman aged 55 to 70 in good health and CMV-seropositive. The chain recombines TRBV6-1 with TRBJ2-7; maybe TRBD1 (6 bases). The sample taken for sequencing was PBMCs. The DNA of the CDR3 is TGTGCCAGCATACCCCAGGGGCCCGGCGGGGAGCAGTACTTC. Translated, it gives CASIPQGPGGEQYF.